Below, 2 T cell receptor beta chains from the same sample are listed, as sequenced in a study of T cell repertoires in cytomegalovirus infection. TCRdb fed the reads into MiXCR, producing one record per CDR3 protein. The table records roughly 570,000 distinct CDR3 sequences, roughly 42% of them present only once. Which antigens these TCRs recognize remains unknown. Material: cultured PBMCs, obtained from culture after CMV antigen stimulation. Source of these receptors: a human donor in good health (CMV status not recorded). Some clones in this sample may be carry-over from other donors' samples.

This clonotype was observed a handful of times. The rearrangement links TRBV19 to TRBJ2-6; D might be TRBD1 or TRBD2, each matching 5 bases. The CDR3 consists of 15 residues. CDR1 and CDR2 (germline): LNHDA, SQIVND (reference sequence). Trimming left V 5 bases short and J 0 bases short, with 8 bases between. CDR3 sequence reads: CASSGDLSGANVLTF. The CDR3 coding sequence is TGTGCCAGTAGTGGGGACCTCTCTGGGGCCAACGTCCTGACTTTC. The complete variable domain, with remaining parts taken from reference TRBV19 and TRBJ2-6, reads DGGITQSPKYLFRKEGQNVTLSCEQNLNHDAMYWYRQDPGQGLRLIYYSQIVNDFQKGDIAEGYSVSREKKESFPLTVTSAQKNPTAFYLCASSGDLSGANVLTFGAGSRLTVL.

V usage is TRBV5-5 and J usage is TRBJ2-1, with TRBD2 identical over 11 bases. The J segment lost 7 bases and the V segment lost 4 bases, leaving 7 bases of the junction unmatched. The germline gives CDR1 SGHKS, CDR2 YYEKEE (reference sequence). The length of the CDR3 is 15 residues. CDR3 sequence (DNA): TGTGCCAGCAGCCCGGGGGCTAGCGGGAGGAATGAGCAGTTCTTC. Residues: CASSPGASGRNEQFF.